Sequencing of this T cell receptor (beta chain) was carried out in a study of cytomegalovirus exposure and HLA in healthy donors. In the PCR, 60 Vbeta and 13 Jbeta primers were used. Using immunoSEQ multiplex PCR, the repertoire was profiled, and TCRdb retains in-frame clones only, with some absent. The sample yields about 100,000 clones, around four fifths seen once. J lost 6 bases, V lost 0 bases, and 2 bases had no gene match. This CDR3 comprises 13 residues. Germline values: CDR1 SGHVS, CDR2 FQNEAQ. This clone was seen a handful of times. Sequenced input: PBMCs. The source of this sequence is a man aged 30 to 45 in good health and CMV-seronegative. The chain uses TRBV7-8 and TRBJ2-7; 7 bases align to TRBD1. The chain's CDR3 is CASSLATGSEQYF. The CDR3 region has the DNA TGTGCCAGCAGCTTAGCGACAGGGTCCGAGCAGTACTTC.